These 31 T cell receptor beta chains were sequenced from one sample in a study of blood T cell repertoires in COVID-19. This table comes from immunoSEQ multiplex PCR, and its TCRdb copy is limited to in-frame clones, with some not included. The sample has around 100,000 clones, more than 80% seen once; the top ten hold approximately 5.1%. The sample was peripheral blood. The receptors stem from a woman aged 55-70 years with COVID-19, enrolled during active disease.

The chain carries TRBV6-5 and TRBJ2-2; 9 positions agree with TRBD1. This CDR3 spans 14 amino acids. The V and J ends lost 7 bases and 7 bases, in that order; junction bases with no gene match: 7. Germline-derived CDR1 and CDR2 are MNHEY and SVGAGI. The CDR3 loop reads CASTITGGRGELFF. For the CDR3, the DNA is TGTGCCAGCACGATAACAGGGGGCCGCGGGGAGCTGTTTTTT.

The V and J genes are TRBV21-1 and TRBJ1-2. TRBV21-1 is designated a pseudogene. The CDR3 consists of 11 residues. The CDR3 DNA reads TGTGCCAGCATCGGTCACTATGGCTACACCTTC. Protein sequence: CASIGHYGYTF.

This clone has a handful of counts. J is TRBJ2-7 and V is TRBV19; 11 nucleotides align to TRBD2. Germline V gene sequence: CDR1 LNHDA, CDR2 SQIVND (reference sequence). This CDR3 contains 15 residues. Losses at the gene ends were 3 bases for V and 4 bases for J; bases not matched to a gene: 5. As DNA, the CDR3 is TGTGCCAGTAGTATGAAGACTAGCGGGGATTACGAGCAGTACTTC. Protein product: CASSMKTSGDYEQYF.

This rearrangement joins TRBV6-5 to TRBJ2-1; a possible D gene is TRBD1 (5 bases). Trimming removed 8 bases from V and 4 bases from J, with 12 bases in between. This CDR3 is 13 amino acids long. The germline V gene encodes CDR1 MNHEY and CDR2 SVGAGI. Here the CDR3 DNA reads TGTGCCAGCCTGGAAGGGGATTACAATGAGCAGTTCTTC. It yields the protein CASLEGDYNEQFF.

The chain is built from TRBV4-1 and TRBJ2-3, with D perhaps matching TRBD2 (5 bases). The CDR3 is made up of 14 amino acids. V was shortened by 1 base and J by 3 bases, with 8 bases between the two germline ends. Germline lookup yields CDR1 MGHRA and CDR2 YSYEKL. CDR3 protein: CASSQAWRTDTQYF. Written as DNA, the CDR3 is TGCGCCAGCAGCCAAGCGTGGAGGACAGATACGCAGTATTTT.

The chain combines TRBV7-9 with TRBJ1-1; no definite D call. The CDR3 sequence is 12 residues long. Germline V gives CDR1 SEHNR, CDR2 FQNEAQ (reference sequence). Trimming stripped 5 bases from V and 9 bases from J, with 13 bases between. The CDR3 DNA reads TGTGCCAGCAGCGAGAGGCCTACGCAAGCTTTCTTT. Its translation: CASSERPTQAFF.

V gene TRBV7-2 combines with J gene TRBJ1-1; 12 bases align to TRBD1. Germline V gives CDR1 SGHTA, CDR2 FQGNSA. With V trimmed by 11 bases and J by 3 bases, 10 bases remained unmatched. CDR3 length: 15 amino acids. The chain's CDR3 is CASKGTGGFDTEAFF. In DNA form, the CDR3 reads TGTGCCTCTAAGGGGACAGGGGGCTTCGACACTGAAGCTTTCTTT.

The chain carries TRBV18 and TRBJ1-6; TRBD1 aligns across 7 bases. The CDR3 consists of 16 residues. V was pared by 0 bases and J by 8 bases, with 7 bases of the junction left unmatched. Germline CDR1 reads KGHSH; CDR2 reads LQKENI. CDR3 in DNA: TGTGCCAGCTCACCACCGTGGGGACAGACCCATTCACCCCTCCACTTT. This codes for CASSPPWGQTHSPLHF.

This clone was detected once. V and J are TRBV4-3 and TRBJ2-3; 11 bases align to TRBD2. The CDR3 loop spans 18 amino acids. Unmatched junction bases numbered 8, after V lost 0 bases and J lost 3 bases. CDR1 and CDR2 (germline): LGHNA, YSLEER. In nucleotides, the CDR3 is TGCGCCAGCAGCCAAGAAGGGCCTAGCGGGGGGTTAACAGATACGCAGTATTTT. It is translated as CASSQEGPSGGLTDTQYF.

This clone has just a few counts. The chain has TRBV3-1 (or the pseudogene TRBV3-2) and TRBJ1-6; D may be TRBD1 (6 bases). The CDR3 extends over 13 amino acids. CDR1 is LGHDT, CDR2 YNNKEL, per germline (reference sequence). Trimming stripped 0 bases from V and 14 bases from J, with 11 bases between. For the CDR3, the DNA is TGTGCCAGCAGCCAAGAACAGGGCCAAACCCTCCACTTT. Its translation is CASSQEQGQTLHF.

This clone was seen a few times. The chain combines TRBV6-5 with TRBJ1-5; 8 bases map to TRBD1. The CDR3 extends over 14 amino acids. Germline V lookup: CDR1 MNHEY, CDR2 SVGAGI. V was pared by 5 bases and J by 3 bases, with 3 bases of the junction left unmatched. The CDR3 protein is CASSRDRFNQPQHF. The CDR3 DNA is TGTGCCAGCAGTCGGGACAGGTTCAATCAGCCCCAGCATTTT.

This sequence joins TRBV20-1 and TRBJ1-2; 7 nucleotides match TRBD1. The germline CDR1 and CDR2 sequences are DFQATT and SNEGSKA (reference sequence). V dropped 5 bases and J dropped 8; count of bases not matched to a gene: 5. This CDR3 spans 11 amino acids. In DNA form, the CDR3 reads TGCAGTGCTTGGGACAGCCGGGGCTACACCTTC. Translation: CSAWDSRGYTF.

This sequence joins TRBV19 and TRBJ2-3; 7 positions match TRBD1. The ends lost 0 bases at V and 6 bases at J; junction bases unmatched: 18. The CDR3 has 19 amino acids. Germline-derived CDR1 and CDR2 are LNHDA and SQIVND (reference sequence). CDR3 region: CASSIEASLRQGYADTQYF. Here the CDR3 DNA reads TGTGCCAGTAGTATAGAAGCGAGCTTGAGACAGGGATACGCGGATACGCAGTATTTT.

This chain connects TRBV18 to TRBJ1-1, with a weak D call TRBD1 (6 bases). Germline V gene lookup returns CDR1 KGHSH and CDR2 LQKENI. CDR3 length equals 14 residues. V was pared by 6 bases and J by 3 bases, with 14 bases between. CDR3 coding DNA: TGTGCCAGCTCGCAAAAGGACAGTGACACTGAAGCTTTCTTT. Its translation is CASSQKDSDTEAFF.

This clone was seen more than once but under ten times. The chain is built from TRBV6-6 and TRBJ1-1, with D possibly matching TRBD1 (6 bases). Germline assignment: CDR1 MNHNY and CDR2 SVGAGI (reference sequence). Trimming left V 6 bases short and J 0 bases short, with 17 bases between. The length of the CDR3 is 16 residues. CDR3: CASRTDRRGVNTEAFF. CDR3 in DNA: TGTGCCAGCAGAACCGACAGGAGAGGGGTGAACACTGAAGCTTTCTTT.

This clone was counted only a few times. The J gene is TRBJ2-7, the V gene TRBV4-1, with 7 bases aligning to TRBD2. With V trimmed by 1 base and J by 0 bases, 12 bases remained unmatched. The germline V gene encodes CDR1 MGHRA and CDR2 YSYEKL. The CDR3 is 18 amino acids. The CDR3 nucleotides read TGCGCCAGCAGCCAAGTTATAGGGGCGGGGGTCTTCTCCTACGAGCAGTACTTC. Translating it yields CASSQVIGAGVFSYEQYF.

This chain joins TRBV4-1 and TRBJ2-1; D not certain. The CDR3 contains 14 residues. V lost 0 bases and J lost 6, with 9 bases in between. The germline V gene has CDR1 MGHRA and CDR2 YSYEKL. Here the CDR3 reads CASSQDRQSNEQFF. CDR3 DNA sequence: TGCGCCAGCAGCCAAGATCGCCAGTCCAATGAGCAGTTCTTC.

V gene TRBV18 combines with J gene TRBJ2-1; TRBD2 agrees at 11 bases. Looked up from germline, CDR1 is KGHSH and CDR2 is LQKENI. After removal of 2 bases from V and 5 bases from J, the junction contained 11 bases not matched to a gene. The length of the CDR3 is 18 residues. The CDR3 region is CASSPADVAGGPNNEQFF. CDR3 sequence (DNA): TGTGCCAGCTCACCAGCCGACGTAGCGGGGGGGCCTAACAATGAGCAGTTCTTC. The full variable domain, its missing parts supplied by reference TRBV18 and TRBJ2-1, is NAGVMQNPRHLVRRRGQEARLRCSPMKGHSHVYWYRQLPEEGLKFMVYLQKENIIDESGMPKERFSAEFPKEGPSILRIQQVVRGDSAAYFCASSPADVAGGPNNEQFFGPGTRLTVL.

The chain combines TRBV12-3 or TRBV12-4 with TRBJ1-2, with 7 positions matching TRBD1. This CDR3 contains 12 residues. The V gene end was trimmed by 4 bases and the J gene end by 8 bases; junction bases not matched to a gene: 4. CDR3 amino acids: CASSSGGRGYTF. For the CDR3, the DNA is TGTGCCAGCAGTTCAGGGGGACGGGGCTACACCTTC.

The V gene is TRBV5-1, the J gene TRBJ1-3, with D perhaps matching TRBD1 (6 bases). The V gene lost 0 bases and the J gene lost 0 bases, with 13 bases spanning the gap. The CDR3 is made up of 17 amino acids. In germline, CDR1 is SGHRS, CDR2 YFSETQ. DNA of the CDR3: TGCGCCAGCAGCTTGGAGGACAGACGGATCTCTGGAAACACCATATATTTT. Its protein is CASSLEDRRISGNTIYF. Full variable domain (outside the CDR3, taken from reference TRBV5-1 and TRBJ1-3): KAGVTQTPRYLIKTRGQQVTLSCSPISGHRSVSWYQQTPGQGLQFLFEYFSETQRNKGNFPGRFSGRQFSNSRSEMNVSTLELGDSALYLCASSLEDRRISGNTIYFGEGSWLTVV.

The chain employs TRBV5-8 and TRBJ2-7; TRBD2 is a possible D gene (5 bases). V was clipped by 4 bases and J by 3 bases, with 20 bases between them. The CDR3 covers 16 residues. Germline V gives CDR1 SGHTS, CDR2 YDEGEE. The CDR3 DNA follows: TGTGCCAGCAGCCGCGAAGGTTCACCCGGAGGCTACGAGCAGTACTTC. It yields the protein CASSREGSPGGYEQYF.

The chain links TRBV11-3 to TRBJ2-3, with 9 nucleotides matching TRBD1. With V trimmed by 0 bases and J by 4 bases, 11 bases remained unmatched. CDR3 length: 18 residues. Germline V gene data show CDR1 as SGHNT and CDR2 as YENEEA. The CDR3 nucleotides read TGTGCCAGCAGCTTAGATCCGCCCGGGACAGGGCGCTCAGATACGCAGTATTTT. This encodes CASSLDPPGTGRSDTQYF.

The V and J genes are TRBV27 and TRBJ1-1; 8 nucleotides line up with TRBD1. Germline V CDR1 and CDR2: MNHEY, SMNVEV (reference sequence). The junction had 10 bases not matched to a gene; V was cut back by 5 bases and J by 5 bases. This CDR3 spans 15 amino acids. CDR3: CASSTTSTGATEAFF. Written as DNA, the CDR3 is TGTGCCAGCAGTACAACTTCGACAGGGGCGACTGAAGCTTTCTTT.

The V and J genes are TRBV19 and TRBJ1-4; no definite D call. This CDR3 region has 17 residues. Trimming stripped 0 bases from V and 8 bases from J, with 19 bases between. Germline V gene lookup returns CDR1 LNHDA and CDR2 SQIVND (reference sequence). Here the CDR3 reads CASSIEETRPGNEKLFF. The CDR3 DNA sequence: TGTGCCAGTAGTATAGAGGAGACCCGGCCGGGGAACGAAAAACTGTTTTTT.

In this sample, this clone turned up once. The rearrangement uses TRBV7-8 and TRBJ2-3; 8 positions agree with TRBD2. The trim removed 5 bases at V and 2 bases at J, leaving 6 bases unmatched. CDR3 length: 15 residues. The germline CDR1 and CDR2 sequences are SGHVS and FQNEAQ. As DNA, the CDR3 is TGTGCCAGCAGCCCCACAGCGGGGGTCACAGATACGCAGTATTTT. Translating gives CASSPTAGVTDTQYF.

The chain has TRBV9 and TRBJ1-3, with 7 bases lining up with TRBD1. The CDR3 runs 15 residues. The germline CDR1 and CDR2 sequences are SGDLS and YYNGEE. The junction had 8 bases not matched to a gene; V was cut back by 4 bases and J by 4 bases. CDR3 in amino acids: CASSQGDSSGNTIYF. CDR3 sequence (DNA): TGTGCCAGCAGCCAAGGGGACAGTTCAGGAAACACCATATATTTT.

This clone has a single count. The V gene is TRBV6-4, the J gene TRBJ1-2, with a tentative D call TRBD1 (6 bases). The CDR3 is made up of 15 amino acids. The V gene lost 0 bases and the J gene lost 4 bases, with 12 bases spanning the gap. The germline CDR1 and CDR2 sequences are MRHNA and SNTAGT. Written as DNA, the CDR3 is TGTGCCAGCAGTGACTCGGGTGGGACACCCTATGGCTACACCTTC. Its translation: CASSDSGGTPYGYTF.

The chain employs TRBV11-2 and TRBJ1-2; D remains ambiguous. CDR1 is SGHAT and CDR2 is FQNNGV in the germline V gene. CDR3 length equals 14 residues. The V and J ends lost 2 bases and 3 bases respectively, with 10 bases between them. The CDR3 coding sequence is TGTGCCAGCAGCTTAAACGAGGGCTACTATGGCTACACCTTC. Protein product: CASSLNEGYYGYTF.

V is TRBV9 and J is TRBJ1-2; the D gene is possibly TRBD1 (6 bases). The CDR3 loop spans 17 amino acids. The germline gives CDR1 SGDLS, CDR2 YYNGEE. Trimming took 4 bases from V and 0 from J, leaving 19 bases between them. The chain's CDR3 is CASSSTDDRSSNYGYTF. The CDR3 nucleotides are TGTGCCAGCAGCTCTACCGATGACAGGTCTTCTAACTATGGCTACACCTTC.

This chain connects TRBV9 to TRBJ1-1; TRBD1 is a possible D gene (5 bases). The CDR3 is made up of 15 amino acids. The V and J ends lost 2 bases and 3 bases respectively, with 14 bases between them. Germline CDR1 SGDLS, CDR2 YYNGEE. In DNA form, the CDR3 reads TGTGCCAGCAGCGTCGATCCGCAGGGTTACACTGAAGCTTTCTTT. Translation: CASSVDPQGYTEAFF.

The chain links TRBV2 to TRBJ2-1; 11 nucleotides line up with TRBD2. This CDR3 has 15 residues. The V gene's germline CDR1 is SNHLY and CDR2 FYNNEI. V shed 4 bases, J shed 7 bases, and the junction held 6 bases outside the gene matches. The CDR3 here is CASSALAGGQNEQFF. CDR3 DNA sequence: TGTGCCAGCAGTGCGTTAGCGGGGGGGCAAAATGAGCAGTTCTTC.